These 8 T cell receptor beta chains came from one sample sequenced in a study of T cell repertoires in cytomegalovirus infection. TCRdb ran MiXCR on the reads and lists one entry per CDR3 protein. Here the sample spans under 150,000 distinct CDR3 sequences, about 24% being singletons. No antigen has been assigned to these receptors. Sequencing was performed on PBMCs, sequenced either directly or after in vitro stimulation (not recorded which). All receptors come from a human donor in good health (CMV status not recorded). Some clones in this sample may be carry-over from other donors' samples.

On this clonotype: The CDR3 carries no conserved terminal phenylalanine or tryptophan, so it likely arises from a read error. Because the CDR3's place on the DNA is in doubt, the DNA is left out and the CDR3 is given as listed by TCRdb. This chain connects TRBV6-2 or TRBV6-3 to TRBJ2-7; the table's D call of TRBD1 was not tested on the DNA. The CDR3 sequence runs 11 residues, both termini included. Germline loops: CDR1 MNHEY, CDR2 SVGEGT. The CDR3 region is CASSNRHRAPT.

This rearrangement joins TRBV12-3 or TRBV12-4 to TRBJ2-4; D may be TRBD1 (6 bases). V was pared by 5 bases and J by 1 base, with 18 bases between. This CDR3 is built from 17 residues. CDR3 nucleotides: TGTGCCAGCAGTCCTAACAGGGCGGTAATTGCCAAAAACATTCAGTACTTC. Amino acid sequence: CASSPNRAVIAKNIQYF.

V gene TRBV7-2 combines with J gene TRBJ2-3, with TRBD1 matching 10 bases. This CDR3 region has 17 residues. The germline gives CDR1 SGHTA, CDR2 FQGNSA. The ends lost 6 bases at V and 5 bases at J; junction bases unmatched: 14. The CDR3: CASRSTGTGAFGDTQYF. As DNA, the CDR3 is TGTGCCAGCAGGAGCACCGGGACAGGGGCGTTCGGAGATACGCAGTATTTT.

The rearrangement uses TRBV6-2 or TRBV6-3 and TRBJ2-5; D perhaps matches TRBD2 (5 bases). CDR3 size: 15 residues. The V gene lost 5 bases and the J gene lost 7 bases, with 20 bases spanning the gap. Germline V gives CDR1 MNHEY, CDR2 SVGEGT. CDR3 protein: CASSPFGNDAGTQYF. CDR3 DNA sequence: TGTGCCAGCAGTCCTTTCGGGAATGACGCCGGGACCCAGTACTTC.

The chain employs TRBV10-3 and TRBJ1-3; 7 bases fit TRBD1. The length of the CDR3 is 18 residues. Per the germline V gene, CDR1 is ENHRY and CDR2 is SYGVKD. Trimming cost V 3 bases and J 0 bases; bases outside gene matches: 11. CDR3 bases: TGTGCCATCAGTGACCCCGGACAGGTTGATTCCTCTGGAAACACCATATATTTT. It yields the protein CAISDPGQVDSSGNTIYF.

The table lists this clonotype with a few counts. The CDR3 DNA reads as TGTGCCAGCAGCTTATTGGGGGGATCTGAAGAAGCTTTCTTT. It is translated as CASSLLGGSEEAFF. The chain joins TRBV7-6 to TRBJ1-1; D may be TRBD1 (5 bases). Looked up from germline, CDR1 is SGHVS and CDR2 is FNYEAQ. The V gene lost 2 bases and the J gene lost 8 bases, with 15 bases spanning the gap. The CDR3 is 14 amino acids.

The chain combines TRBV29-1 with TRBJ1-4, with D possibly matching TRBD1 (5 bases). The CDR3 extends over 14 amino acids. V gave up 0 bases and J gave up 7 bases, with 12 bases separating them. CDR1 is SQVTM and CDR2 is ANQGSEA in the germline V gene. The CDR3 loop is CSVEDAQGGEKLFF. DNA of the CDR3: TGCAGCGTTGAAGATGCGCAGGGCGGTGAAAAACTGTTTTTT.

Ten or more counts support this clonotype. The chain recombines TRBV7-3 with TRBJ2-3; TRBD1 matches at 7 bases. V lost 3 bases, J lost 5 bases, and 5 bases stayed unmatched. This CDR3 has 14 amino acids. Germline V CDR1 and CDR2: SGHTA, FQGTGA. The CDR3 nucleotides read TGTGCCAGCAGCTTCGGACAGGTTAAAGATACGCAGTATTTT. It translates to CASSFGQVKDTQYF.